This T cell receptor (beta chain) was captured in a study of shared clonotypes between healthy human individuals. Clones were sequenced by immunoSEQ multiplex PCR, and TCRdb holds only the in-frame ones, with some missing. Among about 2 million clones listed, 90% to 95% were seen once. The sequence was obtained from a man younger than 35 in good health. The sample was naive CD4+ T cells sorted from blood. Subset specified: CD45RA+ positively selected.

The CDR3 sequence: CASSLSGTGQFF. In DNA form, the CDR3 reads TGCGCCAGCAGCTTATCCGGGACAGGGCAGTTCTTC. The gene calls are TRBV5-1 and TRBJ2-1; 8 positions match TRBD1. V shed 2 bases, J shed 12 bases, and the junction held 4 bases outside the gene matches. The germline gives CDR1 SGHRS, CDR2 YFSETQ. The CDR3 runs 12 residues.